This is a list of T cell receptor beta chains from one sample in a study of CD8+CD57+ T cells in acquired aplastic anemia. TCRdb reprocessed the reads with MiXCR, giving one entry per CDR3 protein. The table shows about 40,000 distinct CDR3 sequences, with approximately 63% occurring only once. The specimen was sorted CD4+, CD8+, or CD8+CD57+ T cells (not recorded which) from PBMCs. These receptor sequences come from a human donor with aplastic anemia. CDR3s include the opening cysteine and the closing phenylalanine or tryptophan. The D gene is left open where the match is weak. The listing skips clone size in some rows; elsewhere it reads once, few, many or a size class.

V gene	clone size	J gene	D gene	CDR3 DNA	CDR3 protein
TRBV7-9	many	TRBJ2-7	.	TGTGCCAGCAGCCCGAGTTATTCAGGGGAAGGGTACGAGCAGTACTTC	CASSPSYSGEGYEQYF
TRBV6-1	.	TRBJ2-7	TRBD1	TGTGCCAGCAGTCCATGGACAGGGGATTCCTACGAGCAGTACTTC	CASSPWTGDSYEQYF
TRBV10-3	.	TRBJ1-1	TRBD1	TGTGCCATCAGGCGAGGTCAGGGGGATGGCGCGGACACTGAAGCTTTCTTT	CAIRRGQGDGADTEAFF
TRBV27	.	TRBJ2-3	.	TGTGCCAGCAGGAGAGCGGATACGCAGTATTTT	CASRRADTQYF
TRBV19	.	TRBJ1-6	.	TGTGCCAGTGAGGGGCTTCGACTAAATTCACCCCTCCACTTT	CASEGLRLNSPLHF
TRBV2	.	TRBJ1-5	.	TGTGCCAGCAGGGAGAAAGGACCCAATCAGCCCCAGCATTTT	CASREKGPNQPQHF
TRBV29-1	.	TRBJ1-1	.	TGCAGCGTTGGAAGTCATAACACTGAAGCTTTCTTT	CSVGSHNTEAFF
TRBV9	once	TRBJ1-1	.	TGTGCCAGCAGCGTGCAGGGGAACACTGAAGCTTTCTTT	CASSVQGNTEAFF
TRBV5-8	many	TRBJ2-7	.	TGTGCCAGCAGCCCACCGACAGTTACCTACGAGCAGTACTTC	CASSPPTVTYEQYF
TRBV7-9	.	TRBJ2-1	.	TGTGCCAGCAGCTTGAAGGATGAGCAGTTCTTC	CASSLKDEQFF
TRBV7-9	.	TRBJ2-7	.	TGTGCCAGCAGCTTACAGGGTACCTACGAGCAGTACTTC	CASSLQGTYEQYF
TRBV15	.	TRBJ2-1	.	TGTGCCAGTAGTATGGGAGACAGCTCCCTCTCAGAGCAGTTCTTC	CASSMGDSSLSEQFF
TRBV20-1	.	TRBJ2-7	TRBD2	TGCAAGGCTAGCGGAGCCTACGAGCAGTACTTC	CKASGAYEQYF
TRBV9	.	TRBJ2-3	.	TGTGCCAGCGGACGGGTGGATACGCAGTATTTT	CASGRVDTQYF
TRBV2	.	TRBJ2-7	.	TGTGCCAGCAGTGAAGTACTAGCGGACAGGGCCGGCTACGAGCAGTACTTC	CASSEVLADRAGYEQYF
TRBV9	.	TRBJ1-6	TRBD1	TGTGCCAGCAGCACCCGGGCGCAGGGGGGTGTCTCACCCCTCCACTTT	CASSTRAQGGVSPLHF
TRBV2	.	TRBJ2-5	.	TGTGCCAGCGTTGAGCAGGGGGGGCGGGCCCAGTACTTC	CASVEQGGRAQYF
TRBV7-6	many	TRBJ2-5	.	TGTGCCAGCAGCTTAGCCCACGGGACAAAAGAGACCCAGTACTTC	CASSLAHGTKETQYF
TRBV6-1	.	TRBJ2-1	TRBD1	TGTGCCAGCAGCGACAGGGCCGACAATGAGCAGTTCTTC	CASSDRADNEQFF
TRBV11-1	.	TRBJ2-3	TRBD1	TGTGCCAGCAGCGTCCCGGGACAGGGGGCCGCAGATACGCAGTATTTT	CASSVPGQGAADTQYF
TRBV12-3/TRBV12-4	.	TRBJ1-2	TRBD1	TGTGCCAGCAGTTTAGGTGGGACAGGGAATCACTATGGCTACACCTTC	CASSLGGTGNHYGYTF
TRBV29-1	few	TRBJ2-3	.	TGCAGCGTTGCTGCAGATTCTGATACGCAGTATTTT	CSVAADSDTQYF
TRBV15	once	TRBJ2-7	.	TGTGCCACCAGCATTAGATGGGGGGAGGAGCAGTACTTC	CATSIRWGEEQYF
TRBV29-1	.	TRBJ2-3	.	TGCAGCGTCGTAACCGTCGGGACAGATACGCAGTATTTT	CSVVTVGTDTQYF
TRBV29-1	.	TRBJ1-6	TRBD1	TGCAGCGTTGGGACAGGGAGGCATTCACCCCTCCACTTT	CSVGTGRHSPLHF
TRBV29-1	few	TRBJ1-2	TRBD1	TGCAGCGTTGAAGGCAGGGGGCGGAACTATGGCTACACCTTC	CSVEGRGRNYGYTF
TRBV11-2	.	TRBJ1-2	TRBD1	TGTGCCAGCAGTTCTCCTACGGGACAGGGAGGCTATGGCTACACCTTC	CASSSPTGQGGYGYTF
TRBV2	.	TRBJ2-2	.	TGTGCCAGCGGATTGGGACGGCTGAACACCGGGGAGCTGTTTTTT	CASGLGRLNTGELFF
TRBV24-1	once	TRBJ1-5	.	TGTGCCACCAGTGATTTGAGGCAGTTTAGCAATCAGCCCCAGCATTTT	CATSDLRQFSNQPQHF
TRBV4-1	.	TRBJ2-7	TRBD2	TGCGCCAGCAGCCAGGAAGGACTAGCGCATACATACGAGCAGTACTTC	CASSQEGLAHTYEQYF
TRBV5-5	once	TRBJ1-5	.	TGTGCCAGCAGCTTGGTCCGGTCCCATAGCAATCAGCCCCAGCATTTT	CASSLVRSHSNQPQHF
TRBV5-6	.	TRBJ1-5	TRBD1	TGTGCCAGCAGCTTTCAGGGGGCCCATAGCAATCAGCCCCAGCATTTT	CASSFQGAHSNQPQHF
TRBV2	.	TRBJ2-3	.	TGTGCCGGGTCACTAGCAGGGCCAGATACGCAGTATTTT	CAGSLAGPDTQYF
TRBV11-1	few	TRBJ2-7	.	TGTGCCAGCAGCTTAGCCTGGGGTAGCGGCTCCTACGAGCAGTACTTC	CASSLAWGSGSYEQYF
TRBV2	.	TRBJ2-7	.	TGTGCCAGCAGAGAGGGGTCCTCGTCCTACGAGCAGTACTTC	CASREGSSSYEQYF
TRBV19	few	TRBJ1-1	.	TGTGCCAGTAGTATAGACACGAACACTGAAGCTTTCTTT	CASSIDTNTEAFF
TRBV24-1	.	TRBJ2-1	TRBD1	TGTGCCACCAGTGAGCCCTCTCACAGGGGACATGAGCAGTTCTTC	CATSEPSHRGHEQFF
TRBV7-9	.	TRBJ1-5	TRBD1	TGTGCCAGCAGCCTGGGACAGTGGCAGCCCCAGCATTTT	CASSLGQWQPQHF
TRBV6-4	.	TRBJ2-3	TRBD2	TGTGCCAGCAGTGACAGCGGGGGCAACGGGGGAGATACGCAGTATTTT	CASSDSGGNGGDTQYF
TRBV15	.	TRBJ2-7	.	TGTGCCACCAGCAGAGATTTTGTGGGCCCCAACGAGCAGTACTTC	CATSRDFVGPNEQYF
TRBV11-2	many	TRBJ1-1	.	TGTGCCAGCAGCTTAGTGGCGGGAGCTGAAGCTTTCTTT	CASSLVAGAEAFF
TRBV29-1	.	TRBJ2-3	TRBD1	TGCAGCGAACGAGGGACAGGTGGCACAGATACGCAGTATTTT	CSERGTGGTDTQYF